A single sample is the source of the 18 T cell receptor beta chains below, sequenced in a study of blood T cell repertoires in COVID-19 (dated by TCRdb to about 2020). Library preparation used the immunoSEQ multiplex PCR assay. Entries here come from immuneACCESS through TCRdb and include only in-frame sequences with V and J called. Some clones fail to appear in such tables; in the studies checked, an unresolved V gene covers under half of the shortfall, and the cause of the remainder is unknown. The sample includes 180,000 or so clones, with over 80% observed a single time. Over 10% of the sample belongs to the ten largest clones. The sample taken for sequencing was PBMCs or T cells enriched from blood (not recorded which). These receptors all come from a woman aged 55-75 years who had recovered from COVID-19.

About this clone: In the same sample, other DNA sequences code for this CDR3. This chain connects TRBV5-1 to TRBJ1-1; D possibly corresponds to TRBD1 (5 bases). Germline V lookup: CDR1 SGHRS, CDR2 YFSETQ. V was cut by 2 bases and J by 2 bases, with 7 bases left in between. This CDR3 is 13 amino acids long. The CDR3 nucleotides are TGCGCCAGCAGCTTTCAGGGAAACACTGAAGCTTTCTTT. Protein: CASSFQGNTEAFF.

J is TRBJ1-4 and V is TRBV10-3, with 7 bases that match TRBD1. The CDR3 consists of 15 residues. J was trimmed by 7 bases and V by 0 bases; bases with no gene match: 5. CDR1 is ENHRY and CDR2 is SYGVKD in the germline V gene. The CDR3 region has the DNA TGTGCCATCAGTGAGTCATCAGGGGGAAGTGAAAAACTGTTTTTT. It specifies CAISESSGGSEKLFF.

The chain carries TRBV6-5 and TRBJ2-1; 9 positions agree with TRBD1. V was pared by 6 bases and J by 3 bases, with 3 bases of the junction left unmatched. Germline CDR1 reads MNHEY; CDR2 reads SVGAGI. The CDR3 totals 14 residues. The CDR3 DNA is TGTGCCAGCAGCCCGACAGGGGGCTACAATGAGCAGTTCTTC. Protein product: CASSPTGGYNEQFF.

The V gene is TRBV5-1, the J gene TRBJ2-1, with TRBD1 matching over 8 bases. Germline V gene sequence: CDR1 SGHRS, CDR2 YFSETQ. The V gene end was trimmed by 2 bases and the J gene end by 10 bases; junction bases not matched to a gene: 11. The CDR3 loop spans 15 amino acids. The CDR3 loop reads CASSFRGQAVDEQFF. CDR3 nucleotides: TGCGCCAGCAGCTTTAGGGGACAGGCCGTGGACGAGCAGTTCTTC.

The rearrangement links TRBV5-1 to TRBJ1-1, with unresolved D. Trimming took 0 bases from V and 1 from J, leaving 7 bases between them. Germline V CDR1 and CDR2: SGHRS, YFSETQ. This CDR3 is built from 14 residues. The CDR3 DNA reads as TGCGCCAGCAGCTTGGCCCTGAGGAACACTGAAGCTTTCTTT. It translates to CASSLALRNTEAFF.

The genes are TRBV28 and TRBJ1-5, with D possibly matching TRBD1 (6 bases). Germline lookup yields CDR1 MDHEN and CDR2 SYDVKM. Trimming removed 6 bases at V and 4 bases at J, with 16 bases between. The CDR3 totals 15 residues. This CDR3 is CASSGGQGPNQPQHF. The CDR3, as DNA: TGTGCCAGCAGCGGGGGGCAGGGTCCTAATCAGCCCCAGCATTTT.

This chain links TRBV13 with TRBJ1-4, with D unclear. Germline loops: CDR1 PRHDT, CDR2 FYEKMQ (reference sequence). The V end was cut by 5 bases, the J end by 0 bases, with 13 bases between. The CDR3 has 16 amino acids. CDR3 nucleotides: TGTGCCAGCAGCCCCGGAAAACTAGCAACTAATGAAAAACTGTTTTTT. Translation: CASSPGKLATNEKLFF.

V and J are TRBV24-1 and TRBJ1-5; no definite D call. The CDR3 runs to 14 residues. Germline CDR1 and CDR2: KGHDR and SFDVKD. Trimming stripped 5 bases from V and 4 bases from J, with 11 bases between. Here the CDR3 reads CATSASGRNQPQHF. The CDR3 DNA follows: TGTGCCACCAGTGCGTCAGGCCGGAATCAGCCCCAGCATTTT.

This CDR3 reads CASSRRGQGDTEAFF. The CDR3 DNA sequence: TGTGCCAGCTCACGCCGAGGACAGGGGGACACTGAAGCTTTCTTT. The chain is built from TRBV18 and TRBJ1-1, with 10 nucleotides matching TRBD1. This CDR3 region has 15 residues. Germline V CDR1 and CDR2: KGHSH, LQKENI. The V segment lost 4 bases and the J segment 3 bases; nucleotides outside the gene matches: 5.

This clone was recorded only once. V gene TRBV7-3 combines with J gene TRBJ2-1; 13 bases match TRBD2. This CDR3 contains 19 residues. The ends lost 2 bases at V and 3 bases at J; junction bases unmatched: 10. Germline assignment: CDR1 SGHTA and CDR2 FQGTGA. This chain's CDR3 is CASSLGLAGVPIFYNEQFF. DNA of the CDR3: TGTGCCAGCAGCTTAGGACTAGCGGGAGTTCCCATCTTCTACAATGAGCAGTTCTTC. Combining the CDR3 with reference TRBV7-3 and TRBJ2-1 gives the whole variable domain GAGVSQTPSNKVTEKGKYVELRCDPISGHTALYWYRQSLGQGPEFLIYFQGTGAADDSGLPNDRFFAVRPEGSVSTLKIQRTERGDSAVYLCASSLGLAGVPIFYNEQFFGPGTRLTVL.

The rearrangement joins TRBV7-8 to TRBJ1-2, with D possibly being TRBD1 (5 bases). The CDR3 covers 14 residues. V gave up 0 bases and J gave up 3 bases, with 8 bases separating them. Germline values: CDR1 SGHVS, CDR2 FQNEAQ. In DNA form, the CDR3 reads TGTGCCAGCAGCTTAGCACTGACAGACTATGGCTACACCTTC. Protein sequence: CASSLALTDYGYTF.

The chain is built from TRBV9 and TRBJ1-5; 10 bases are shared with TRBD1. The germline gives CDR1 SGDLS, CDR2 YYNGEE. Trimming cost V 0 bases and J 6 bases; bases outside gene matches: 3. The CDR3 covers 15 residues. The CDR3: CASSVGTGGGQPQHF. The DNA of the CDR3 is TGTGCCAGCAGCGTAGGGACAGGGGGAGGTCAGCCCCAGCATTTT.

V gene TRBV5-1 combines with J gene TRBJ1-1, with D perhaps matching TRBD1 (6 bases). CDR1 and CDR2 (germline): SGHRS, YFSETQ. The CDR3 extends over 16 amino acids. Trimming removed 3 bases from V and 1 base from J, with 16 bases in between. In DNA, the CDR3 is TGCGCCAGCAGCTCCCAACAGACAGGAGCGAACACTGAAGCTTTCTTT. This translates into CASSSQQTGANTEAFF.

This chain uses TRBV6-1 with TRBJ1-5, with no clear D. The CDR3 consists of 13 residues. Trimming left V 2 bases short and J 4 bases short, with 6 bases between. Per germline, CDR1 MNHNS and CDR2 SASEGT. CDR3 coding DNA: TGTGCCAGCAGTGAAAGGGAGAATCAGCCCCAGCATTTT. This sequence encodes CASSERENQPQHF.

This sequence joins TRBV11-1 and TRBJ2-1; maybe TRBD1 (5 bases). There are 16 residues in the CDR3. From germline, CDR1 is SGHAT and CDR2 FQDESV (reference sequence). Trimming pared 1 base from V and 7 bases from J, leaving 17 bases between. CDR3 coding DNA: TGTGCCAGCAGCTTAGGAGGCAGGGTCCAGCAAAATGAGCAGTTCTTC. Encoded protein: CASSLGGRVQQNEQFF.

The J gene is TRBJ1-2, the V gene TRBV12-3 or TRBV12-4; possible D gene TRBD1, 6 bases. V lost 2 bases and J lost 8, with 12 bases in between. The CDR3 is made up of 13 amino acids. CDR3 amino acids: CASSLSGAEGYTF. The CDR3 DNA sequence: TGTGCCAGCAGTTTATCAGGGGCTGAAGGCTACACCTTC.

The V gene is TRBV3-1 (or the pseudogene TRBV3-2), the J gene TRBJ2-5; 8 bases agree with TRBD2. In germline, CDR1 is LGHDT, CDR2 YNNKEL (reference sequence). The CDR3 has 14 amino acids. V dropped 7 bases and J dropped 4; count of bases not matched to a gene: 8. CDR3 in DNA: TGTGCCAGCACTTCCCGGGGGGGCCTAGAGACCCAGTACTTC. It yields the protein CASTSRGGLETQYF.

The chain carries TRBV3-1 (or the pseudogene TRBV3-2) and TRBJ2-1, with D maybe TRBD2 (6 bases). The V end lost 5 bases, the J end lost 4 bases, and 18 bases lay between the germline ends. CDR3 length equals 16 residues. Per germline, CDR1 LGHDT and CDR2 YNNKEL (reference sequence). The CDR3 coding sequence is TGTGCCAGCAGCGTCGGGACTTTTCGGGGGTACAATGAGCAGTTCTTC. This gives the protein CASSVGTFRGYNEQFF.